The 6 T cell receptor beta chains presented below share a single source sample, sequenced in a study of tumor-infiltrating lymphocytes in primary liver carcinoma. The input was 450 to 500 ng total RNA; TCR beta cDNA was made from it with a constant-region primer. Nested multiplex PCR, run for three rounds with slightly modified ARM-PCR, yielded TCR beta libraries. The first two PCR rounds used TRBV1-TRBV30 forward primers with a C-beta reverse primer, nine to eleven cycles each. TCRdb re-analysed the multiplex PCR reads in MiXCR, keeping a single row per CDR3 protein. The sample carries hundreds of thousands of distinct CDR3 sequences, approximately 60% recorded once. Germline DNA was extracted too, while blood RNA derived from unsorted whole blood. The sample consisted of peripheral blood. These receptors originate from a man aged 40-49 years with primary liver carcinoma and hepatitis B virus infection.

A few counts support this clonotype. The chain joins TRBV5-1 to TRBJ2-1; the D gene is possibly TRBD2 (5 bases). CDR3 length equals 15 residues. The ends were cut back, 0 bases at V and 8 bases at J, with 15 bases in the middle. Germline CDR1 SGHRS, CDR2 YFSETQ. CDR3 bases: TGCGCCAGCAGCTTGGGGAGGTTGACGGTCGATGAGCAGTTCTTC. Residues: CASSLGRLTVDEQFF.

Notes on this clonotype: Likely a read error: the CDR3 ends without its conserved phenylalanine or tryptophan. The chain has TRBV6-5 and TRBJ2-3; the D gene is possibly TRBD1 (5 bases). V gave up 7 bases and J gave up 2 bases, with 19 bases separating them. Germline lookup yields CDR1 MNHEY and CDR2 SVGAGI. The CDR3 extends over 16 amino acids. CDR3 region: CASTSNMTDHTDTQYY. The CDR3 region has the DNA TGTGCCAGCACCTCGAATATGACAGACCACACAGATACGCAGTATTAT.

This clonotype was observed a few times. The chain joins TRBV5-4 to TRBJ2-7, with 11 bases that match TRBD2. The CDR3 length is 16 residues. Germline CDR1 reads SGHNT; CDR2 reads YYREEE (reference sequence). The V gene end was trimmed by 0 bases and the J gene end by 4 bases; junction bases not matched to a gene: 6. CDR3 residues: CASSLALAGGVYEQYF. Written as DNA, the CDR3 is TGTGCCAGCAGCTTGGCCTTAGCGGGAGGGGTGTACGAGCAGTACTTC.

This clonotype was observed a few times. The V gene is TRBV10-3, the J gene TRBJ2-1; no clear D gene. CDR3 size: 12 residues. The germline V gene encodes CDR1 ENHRY and CDR2 SYGVKD. Trimming removed 4 bases at V and 5 bases at J, with 6 bases between. CDR3 loop: CAISVGNNEQFF. The CDR3 DNA sequence: TGTGCCATCAGTGTGGGTAACAATGAGCAGTTCTTC.

As concerns this clonotype: This is likely a read error, given that the CDR3 carries no conserved phenylalanine or tryptophan at its end. V and J are TRBV5-4 and TRBJ2-4, with 8 nucleotides matching TRBD1. J was trimmed by 1 base and V by 3 bases; bases with no gene match: 6. This CDR3 comprises 16 residues. CDR1 and CDR2 from the germline V gene are SGHNT and YYREEE (reference sequence). The CDR3 loop reads CASSSPQGVAKNIQYS. DNA for the CDR3: TGTGCCAGCAGCTCGCCACAGGGGGTTGCCAAAAACATTCAGTACTCC.

The chain recombines TRBV10-3 with TRBJ2-3; D may be TRBD2 (5 bases). Germline-derived CDR1 and CDR2 are ENHRY and SYGVKD. V was shortened by 2 bases and J by 1 base, with 10 bases between the two germline ends. The CDR3 runs to 15 residues. The CDR3 here is CAISEPRGGTDTQYF. The CDR3 DNA is TGTGCCATCAGTGAGCCTCGGGGTGGCACAGATACGCAGTATTTT.